Each of the 23 T cell receptor beta chains below was sequenced from the same sample in a study of T cells and Merkel cell carcinoma outcomes. Clones were read by immunoSEQ multiplex PCR, and TCRdb kept only the in-frame ones, dropping some. The table has 500 to 600 clones, around nine tenths seen once. Source material: tumor tissue from Merkel cell carcinoma. These receptors all stem from a human donor with Merkel cell carcinoma.

The CDR3 loop reads CASSESGQETQYF. In DNA form, the CDR3 reads TGTGCCAGTAGTGAGTCAGGTCAAGAGACCCAGTACTTC. V and J are TRBV19 and TRBJ2-5, with D unresolved. The CDR3 length is 13 residues. Germline V gene sequence: CDR1 LNHDA, CDR2 SQIVND (reference sequence). V lost 5 bases and J lost 2, with 9 bases in between.

The chain has TRBV5-6 and TRBJ1-2; D is unclear. Trimming stripped 2 bases from V and 0 bases from J, with 11 bases between. The CDR3 runs 15 residues. Germline values: CDR1 SGHDT, CDR2 YYEEEE. This CDR3 is CASSFSGRANYGYTF. In nucleotides, the CDR3 is TGTGCCAGCAGCTTTTCAGGCAGAGCTAACTATGGCTACACCTTC.

This clone was counted only a few times. The V call is TRBV15, the J call TRBJ1-4; TRBD1 aligns across 8 bases. In germline, CDR1 is LNHNV, CDR2 YYDKDF (reference sequence). Unmatched junction bases numbered 4, after V lost 3 bases and J lost 7 bases. This CDR3 contains 14 residues. The CDR3 spells CATSRQGALEKLFF. CDR3 bases: TGTGCCACCAGCAGGCAGGGGGCGCTTGAAAAACTGTTTTTT.

The rearrangement links TRBV4-1 to TRBJ2-7; the match to TRBD1 covers 11 bases. The CDR3 totals 18 residues. Germline CDR1 is MGHRA and CDR2 is YSYEKL. Trimming at V came to 0 bases and at J to 0 bases, leaving 7 bases not matched to a gene. The CDR3 sequence: CASSQEGGQGATSYEQYF. The CDR3 nucleotides read TGCGCCAGCAGCCAAGAGGGAGGACAGGGGGCGACCTCCTACGAGCAGTACTTC.

The chain uses TRBV18 and TRBJ1-5; no clear D. Trimming removed 6 bases from V and 5 bases from J, with 17 bases in between. There are 15 residues in the CDR3. CDR1 is KGHSH and CDR2 is LQKENI in the germline V gene. CDR3 protein: CASSPTKAHDQPQHF. CDR3 nucleotides: TGTGCCAGCTCCCCAACTAAGGCCCATGATCAGCCCCAGCATTTT.

As concerns this clone: This sample includes further DNA sequences coding for the same CDR3. The J gene is TRBJ2-7, the V gene TRBV21-1; the listed D gene, TRBD2, was not tested against the DNA. TRBV21-1 constitutes a pseudogene. The CDR3 has 14 amino acids. The CDR3 loop is CASSPGLGDYEQYF. CDR3 DNA: TGTGCCAGCAGTCCGGGACTAGGAGACTACGAGCAGTACTTC.

The genes are TRBV2 and TRBJ2-5; 10 nucleotides match TRBD2. V lost 5 bases to trimming and J lost 5 bases; unmatched junction nucleotides: 8. This CDR3 region has 15 residues. Germline V CDR1 and CDR2: SNHLY, FYNNEI. CDR3 nucleotide sequence: TGTGCCAGCAGTTCGGAGCGGGGGGGCCTGGAGACCCAGTACTTC. Translated, it gives CASSSERGGLETQYF. The full variable domain, rest sourced from reference TRBV2 and TRBJ2-5, is EPEVTQTPSHQVTQMGQEVILRCVPISNHLYFYWYRQILGQKVEFLVSFYNNEISEKSEIFDDQFSVERPDGSNFTLKIRSTKLEDSAMYFCASSSERGGLETQYFGPGTRLLVL.

In its sample, this clone was seen once. The J gene is TRBJ2-4, the V gene TRBV28, with a possible D match to TRBD2 (5 bases). V was shortened by 8 bases and J by 7 bases, with 15 bases between the two germline ends. In germline, CDR1 is MDHEN, CDR2 SYDVKM. This CDR3 has 13 residues. The CDR3: CASRRSAGNIQYF. CDR3 bases: TGTGCCAGCCGAAGATCTGCGGGTAACATTCAGTACTTC.

The table lists this clone with a count of one. CDR3 bases: TGCAGCTACAGGGGAGACTACGAGCAGTACTTC. Its translation: CSYRGDYEQYF. The V call is TRBV29-1, the J call TRBJ2-7, with 7 bases fitting TRBD1. Unmatched junction bases numbered 4, after V lost 8 bases and J lost 3 bases. The germline V gene has CDR1 SQVTM and CDR2 ANQGSEA. The CDR3 is 11 amino acids.

The V call is TRBV7-2, the J call TRBJ2-1; D gene unclear. The CDR3 is 16 amino acids. Germline CDR1 is SGHTA and CDR2 is FQGNSA. With 0 bases removed from V and 2 bases from J, the gap between germline ends came to 11 bases. DNA for the CDR3: TGTGCCAGCAGCTTAGCTTCCCCAGGCACCTACAATGAGCAGTTCTTC. Translating gives CASSLASPGTYNEQFF.

V is TRBV14 and J is TRBJ2-3; D is possibly TRBD1 (6 bases). The germline CDR1 and CDR2 sequences are SGHDN and FVKESK. V lost 4 bases and J lost 0, with 14 bases in between. The CDR3 covers 16 residues. The CDR3 region is CASSLGTHYSTDTQYF. In DNA, the CDR3 is TGTGCCAGCAGCCTCGGGACACACTACAGCACAGATACGCAGTATTTT.

This rearrangement joins TRBV4-2 to TRBJ2-3; D is uncertain. V lost 2 bases, J lost 1 base, and 13 bases lay in between. This CDR3 is 16 amino acids long. Per the germline V gene, CDR1 is LGHNA and CDR2 is YNFKEQ. CDR3 in amino acids: CASSQLSQAGTDTQYF. DNA of the CDR3: TGTGCCAGCAGCCAATTGTCCCAGGCCGGCACAGATACGCAGTATTTT.

The chain is built from TRBV29-1 and TRBJ2-5; possibly TRBD2 for D (5 bases). CDR1 and CDR2 (germline): SQVTM, ANQGSEA. The CDR3 is 12 residues long. Trimming removed 7 bases from V and 4 bases from J, with 13 bases in between. The CDR3 DNA follows: TGCAGCGGCCGGGAACCGGGAGAGACCCAGTACTTC. The encoded protein is CSGREPGETQYF.

This chain uses TRBV7-2 with TRBJ2-7, with a possible D match to TRBD1 (5 bases). Germline CDR1 is SGHTA and CDR2 is FQGNSA. Trimming removed 4 bases at V and 5 bases at J, with 18 bases between. The CDR3 length is 15 residues. In DNA, the CDR3 is TGTGCCAGCAGCTCCCAGGGTCTTATTGGCCACGAGCAGTACTTC. Translation: CASSSQGLIGHEQYF.

V and J are TRBV9 and TRBJ1-5, with D perhaps TRBD1 (5 bases). The CDR3 is 13 residues long. The germline V gene has CDR1 SGDLS and CDR2 YYNGEE. V dropped 5 bases and J dropped 4 bases, with 10 bases sitting between them. As DNA, the CDR3 is TGTGCCAGCAGTAGGGACGGAAATCAGCCCCAGCATTTT. Translating gives CASSRDGNQPQHF.

The gene calls are TRBV30 and TRBJ1-2; D unresolved. This CDR3 has 15 residues. CDR1 GTSNPN and CDR2 SVGIG come from the germline V gene (reference sequence). V was pared by 2 bases and J by 0 bases, with 13 bases between. The CDR3 spells CAWSRPTVSNYGYTF. The CDR3, as DNA: TGTGCCTGGAGTCGCCCCACAGTCTCTAACTATGGCTACACCTTC.

The J gene is TRBJ1-2, the V gene TRBV10-2; 8 bases are a match to TRBD1. The CDR3 totals 13 residues. Germline lookup yields CDR1 WSHSY and CDR2 SAAADI. V lost 4 bases and J lost 5; bases outside the gene matches: 3. CDR3 nucleotide sequence: TGCGCCAGCAGTGTGACAGGGGCATATGGCTACACCTTC. Its protein is CASSVTGAYGYTF.

V and J are TRBV2 and TRBJ2-5; D not resolved. Trimming took 5 bases from V and 2 from J, leaving 3 bases between them. The CDR3 has 11 amino acids. Germline CDR1 SNHLY, CDR2 FYNNEI. CDR3 protein: CASSPQETQYF. Written as DNA, the CDR3 is TGTGCCAGCAGTCCTCAAGAGACCCAGTACTTC.

The rearrangement links TRBV6-5 to TRBJ1-2; 10 positions match TRBD1. V was pared by 8 bases and J by 8 bases, with 14 bases of the junction left unmatched. The V gene's germline CDR1 is MNHEY and CDR2 SVGAGI. This CDR3 region has 15 residues. DNA of the CDR3: TGTGCCAGCTCCCCCTTCGGGACAGGGGCAGGAGGCTACACCTTC. This codes for CASSPFGTGAGGYTF.

The chain has TRBV5-4 and TRBJ2-7; D is undetermined. The CDR3 is 14 residues long. Germline-derived CDR1 and CDR2 are SGHNT and YYREEE (reference sequence). V shed 0 bases and J shed 2 bases, with 9 bases lying between them. The CDR3 region is CASSLAAGPYEQYF. The CDR3 region has the DNA TGTGCCAGCAGCTTGGCAGCAGGCCCCTACGAGCAGTACTTC.

This clone was recorded a few times. The V gene is TRBV7-9, the J gene TRBJ2-7, with TRBD1 identical over 7 bases. Germline loops: CDR1 SEHNR, CDR2 FQNEAQ (reference sequence). V shed 5 bases and J 2 bases; nucleotides not matched to a gene: 6. The CDR3 totals 14 residues. The CDR3 nucleotides are TGTGCCAGCAGCCTCACCGGGACAGCCTACGAGCAGTACTTC. This translates into CASSLTGTAYEQYF.

The V call is TRBV7-9, the J call TRBJ2-1, with 9 bases identical to TRBD1. Germline trimming cut 4 bases from V and 14 bases from J; bases unmatched to any gene: 3. Germline assignment: CDR1 SEHNR and CDR2 FQNEAQ (reference sequence). The CDR3 totals 11 residues. CDR3 sequence (DNA): TGTGCCAGCAGCTCGGGGACAGGGAAGTTCTTC. It codes for CASSSGTGKFF.

As for this clone: At one end the junction does not follow the germline gene, possibly because of a read error. V usage is TRBV14 and J usage is TRBJ1-1; TRBD1 might be the D (6 bases). This CDR3 has 16 residues. Looked up from germline, CDR1 is SGHDN and CDR2 is FVKESK. CDR3 amino acids: CVSSPRLGAGDTEAFF. In DNA form, the CDR3 reads TGTGTCAGCAGCCCAAGACTAGGAGCAGGGGACACTGAAGCTTTCTTT.